This T cell receptor (beta chain) comes out of a study of CD8 T cells in ankylosing spondylitis. Notes on the study in general: Clones tied to disease were said to be significantly enriched in matched ankylosing spondylitis synovial fluid. Seemingly characteristic of ankylosing spondylitis blood was a TCR beta motif consisting of eight highly homologous variants. Peripheral blood held disease-linked clones only at relatively low frequency, and these were CD8+.

Many counts were recorded for this clonotype. Its antigen is unknown. The CDR3 loop spans 16 amino acids. V dropped 1 base and J dropped 0 bases, with 11 bases sitting between them. The germline gives CDR1 SGHRS, CDR2 YFSETQ. Scientists made TCR beta libraries using quantitative 5'-RACE with molecular barcodes. TCRdb reprocessed the 5' RACE reads with MiXCR, giving one entry per CDR3 protein. The sample lists 450,000 to 550,000 distinct CDR3 sequences, about 5.2% occurring once. The material sequenced was blood, either unsorted or a sorted T cell fraction (not recorded which). The TCR originated in a male donor with ankylosing spondylitis. V gene TRBV5-1 combines with J gene TRBJ1-3; D unclear. This CDR3 is CASSLMSADSGNTIYF. The CDR3 DNA reads as TGCGCCAGCAGCTTGATGTCAGCCGACTCTGGAAACACCATATATTTT.